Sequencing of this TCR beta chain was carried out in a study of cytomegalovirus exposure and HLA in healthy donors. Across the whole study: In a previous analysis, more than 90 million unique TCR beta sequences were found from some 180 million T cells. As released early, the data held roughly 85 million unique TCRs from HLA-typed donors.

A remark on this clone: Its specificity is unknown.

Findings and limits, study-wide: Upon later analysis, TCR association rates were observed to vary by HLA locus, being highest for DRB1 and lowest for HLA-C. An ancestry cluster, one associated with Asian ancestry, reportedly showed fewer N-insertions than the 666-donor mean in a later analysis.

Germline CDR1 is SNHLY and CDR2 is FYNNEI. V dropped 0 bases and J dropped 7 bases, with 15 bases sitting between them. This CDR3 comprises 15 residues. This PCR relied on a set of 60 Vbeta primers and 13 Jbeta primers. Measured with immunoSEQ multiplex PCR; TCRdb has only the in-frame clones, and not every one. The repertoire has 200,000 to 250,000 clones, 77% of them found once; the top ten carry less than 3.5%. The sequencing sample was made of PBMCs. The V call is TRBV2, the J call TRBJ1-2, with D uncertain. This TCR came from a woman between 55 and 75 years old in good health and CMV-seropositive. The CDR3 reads CASSEAVWREFGYTF. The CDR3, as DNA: TGTGCCAGCAGTGAAGCGGTTTGGAGGGAATTTGGCTACACCTTC.